This T cell receptor (beta chain) was profiled in a study of cytomegalovirus exposure and HLA in healthy donors (dated by TCRdb to between 2016 and 2019). Looking at the study overall: An earlier analysis of some 600 of the donors reported 276 Gb of sequence data and 100 million to 120 million unique TCR beta sequences obtained from about 170 million T cells. HLA typing covered class I and class II loci at four-digit resolution. To decide whether each TCR beta V gene segment behaved as functional or pseudogenic, an earlier analysis of several hundred of the donors relied on high-throughput TCR beta sequencing. Rather than using new phenotypic data, the later analysis identified candidate immune exposures from TCR beta sequences and from how often those sequences occurred across donors. A later genetic analysis used genome-wide SNP genotypes for 398 of the 666 donors, treating that subset as a discovery cohort. Among almost 400 genotyped donors of the cohort, an average of approximately 240,000 unique TCR beta nucleotide sequences were sequenced per donor, roughly 18% of them non-productive. All discovery cohort repertoires had been generated using a single sequencing platform. The genetic ancestry cluster associated with self-reported Caucasian donors included about four fifths of the 300 to 400 genotyped donors. Donor age, sex, ethnicity and CMV serostatus were collected together with the repertoire data. A separate validation cohort of roughly 130 different subjects was used in addition to the approximately 640-subject first cohort. Around 320 gigabases of sequencing data and approximately 85 million unique TCR sequences were included in an early release covering roughly 600 HLA-typed donors. The number of donors typed differed by locus, with roughly 629-640 for A, B, C, DRB1 and DQB1, 522 for DQA1, some 570 for DPA1, and about 450 for DPB1. The study aimed to test whether cataloging public T cell receptors could reveal signatures of past pathogen exposure. To predict cytomegalovirus infection status, the study brought together high-throughput TCR immunosequencing, statistical association of individual TCRs with disease status, and machine learning. Five DR-DQ haplotypes were treated as single units for association and clustering because of strong linkage in the cohort. A later analysis re-examined previously published TCR beta repertoires from roughly 720 donors and added high-resolution HLA genotyping to investigate patterns of TCR occurrence. The study used immunosequencing to profile the T cell repertoires of approximately 640 subjects and linked those repertoires to cytomegalovirus serostatus.

Library preparation employed the immunoSEQ multiplex PCR assay. A mixture of 60 forward primers for TCR Vbeta segments and 13 reverse primers for TCR Jbeta segments was used in the multiplex PCR. The CDR3 region of rearranged TCR beta genes was amplified from genomic DNA by a multiplex PCR assay. Amplified TCR beta libraries were sequenced as 87-base-pair reads on the Illumina HiSeq System. On the authors' methods: In a later analysis, 80 million or so unique TCR beta chains were counted across the roughly 610 repertoires, and roughly 11 million of these chains were shared by at least two donors. Raw reads were error-corrected and collapsed into unique sequences with a nearest-neighbor algorithm that merged closely related sequences to remove PCR and sequencing errors. Alignment of CDR3 sequences to IMGT reference sequences was used to assign V, D and J gene segments. Each retained sequence needed at least a six-nucleotide match to both a V gene segment and a J gene segment. A rearrangement was called productive if the CDR3 had no stop codons and remained in frame with V and J, and every other rearrangement was called non-productive. Following IMGT convention, CDR3 was defined as the stretch from the second conserved V-encoded cysteine to the conserved J-encoded phenylalanine. Sequences without an unambiguous match to a single V gene segment were excluded from the earlier analysis of several hundred of the donors. In an earlier analysis of 587 of the donors, V segments were called functional above 56.7% productive rearrangements and were called segregating when the between-donor standard deviation exceeded 5%. A statistical classification framework was built for diagnosing cytomegalovirus status from the catalog of TCR beta chain sequences. A later analysis assigned V and J genes by comparing TCR nucleotide sequences with IMGT/GENE-DB human TR gene sequences. The TCRdist pipeline was used in a later analysis to assign CDR3 sequences and most-parsimonious VDJ recombination scenarios. In a later analysis, each TCR beta chain was defined by its CDR3 amino acid sequence together with its V-gene family, and reads lacking a unique V-gene family were excluded. As a way to deal with suspected cross-contamination and a sequencing artifact, a later analysis dropped over 550 nucleotide sequences that were highly shared and had low generation probability. In a later analysis, a clonal expansion index was calculated for each public chain from normalized within-repertoire ranks of inferred template counts. A later analysis computed generation probabilities with a VDJ recombination model fitted to out-of-frame rearrangements, and checked the results against IGoR. In a later analysis, hypergeometric tests were used to score TCR-TCR, TCR-HLA and TCR-CMV co-occurrence, with a repertoire-size bias correction applied to TCR pairs. A later analysis estimated false discovery rates by permuting HLA or CMV assignments 20 times. In a later analysis, co-occurring TCRs were grouped with DBSCAN, and TCRdist sequence similarity was added when clustering was performed within HLA-allele-positive subsets. For co-occurrence clustering, repertoires with fewer than 30,000 or more than 120,000 public chains were excluded, along with 4 to 6 repertoires with anomalous nucleotide sharing. TCRdb carries this immuneACCESS record with in-frame sequences only. Its versions omit some clonotypes, under half of them owing to an unresolved V gene in the studies checked, with the rest unexplained. For V, J and clone size, that table is used; D and trimming come from the DNA. For this sample there are more than 110,000 clones; roughly three quarters appear just once. About 5.3% of the sample is held by the ten biggest clonotypes.

Compared with germline, V lacks 0 bases and J lacks 3 bases; bases without a gene match: 1. Via the germline V gene (reference sequence), CDR1 is LNHNV and CDR2 YYDKDF. The CDR3 spans 15 residues, from the cysteine through the phenylalanine. The entry retains the CDR3 DNA only, 45 bases that are in frame from base 1. In regard to this clone: Its antigen is currently not known. Base qualities were left out, and no much larger clone turns up one base away.

In total, roughly 670 healthy bone marrow donors made up the cohort. Cohort members were all nominally healthy when sampled, although unrecorded immune exposures were likely present. The donor was CMV seronegative and was included in the group of 352 seronegative cohort members. Each donor provided a peripheral blood sample, and peripheral blood mononuclear cells were used for TCR beta sequencing. Genomic DNA extraction from the blood cell samples was performed with the Qiagen DNeasy Blood Extraction Kit. Overall study results and their limits: This cohort had only TCR beta chains sequenced, and the lack of alpha or paired-chain data limited which features could be detected. Linkage disequilibrium might explain the correlated functional status among segregating V segments, but an unknown experimental factor could not be ruled out. In a later genetic analysis, fewer N-insertions in productive TCRs were reported among donors in an Asian-associated ancestry cluster than the roughly 700-donor mean. The earlier analysis of 450 to 700 of the donors excluded roughly 17 rarely observed V segments, including chromosome 9 orphons, because counts were too low. In vitro tests confirmed that a few of the cytomegalovirus-associated TCR beta chains recognize cytomegalovirus antigens. Because HLA typing was unavailable for some donors at each locus, only the typed subset was used in association tests. Because the 87-base-pair reads could not distinguish some IMGT-functional V segments, including TRBV6-2 and TRBV6-3, those segments were excluded. Roughly uniform sequencing depth across donors was assumed in presence/absence analyses, although this assumption may not hold. The authors suggested that the approach could potentially be generalized to other disease states and immunological phenotypes. A further reported finding was that TCR beta sequences accurately predicted the HLA-A and HLA-B alleles for most subjects in the first cohort. A total of some 180 TCR beta chains were listed by the study as associated with cytomegalovirus. A group of highly shared sequence variants was considered likely to be a technical artifact of the sequencing pipeline. A later analysis found that TCR association rates varied across HLA loci, with DRB1 alleles showing the most associated TCRs and HLA-C alleles the fewest. Strong co-occurrence of HLA alleles, especially DR and DQ, made assigning TCR associations to individual alleles difficult. An association between a missense DCLRE1C variant and V-gene and J-gene trimming of TCR beta chains was found in a later genetic analysis and replicated in an independent cohort. In an earlier analysis of about 600 of the donors, most TCR beta V segments appeared in productive rearrangements about 90% or about 30% of the time, broadly matching IMGT annotations. For the cohort, immune exposure information was limited to CMV serostatus. In both the original and validation cohorts, the classifier was reported to diagnose cytomegalovirus status with high specificity and sensitivity. A later analysis associated 16,951 TCR beta sequences with specific HLA alleles at a false discovery rate of 0.05. According to a later analysis, parvovirus B19, influenza, CMV and Epstein-Barr virus appeared linked to several top co-occurrence clusters. Most TCR sequences were observed very rarely across donors, whereas some public TCRs were present in many individuals. According to a later analysis, most CMV-associated TCR beta chains appeared to be HLA-restricted, and the HLA associations seemed to be driven largely by CMV exposure. In a later analysis, HLA-associated TCR beta chains were found to be more clonally expanded and to have lower generation probabilities than equally common non-associated chains.

This sequence originates from a woman in her 50s in good health and CMV-seronegative. The chain links TRBV15 with TRBJ2-2, and TRBD1 matches 7 of the central bases. Source material: PBMCs. The nucleotide sequence reads TGTGCCACCAGCAGAGATGGACAGGACACCGGGGAGCTGTTTTTT. It translates to CATSRDGQDTGELFF.